The rows below give T cell receptor beta chains drawn from one sample of a study of blood T cell repertoires in COVID-19. Assay: immunoSEQ multiplex PCR; the TCRdb copy retains only in-frame clones and omits some. The sample carries about 17,000 clones, about 88% recorded once. What was sequenced was peripheral blood. The receptors originated from a man between 60 and 75 years old with active COVID-19. The CDR3 runs from the conserved cysteine through the conserved F or W. The D gene is left open where the match is weak. The size entry is marked missing in some rows and otherwise reads once, few, many or a size class.

D: TRBD2
J: TRBJ2-1
size: once
V: TRBV5-1
DNA: TGCGCCAGCAGTTACGGGACTAGCTCAAATGAGCAGTTCTTC
CDR3: CASSYGTSSNEQFF

D: .
J: TRBJ2-4
size: .
V: TRBV6-1
DNA: TGTGCCAGCAGTGAACCAGAAACCAAAAACATTCAGTACTTC
CDR3: CASSEPETKNIQYF

D: TRBD2
J: TRBJ2-7
size: .
V: TRBV7-9
DNA: TGTGCCAGCAGCCCTTCTTTAGGGAGGGCCGAGCAGTACTTC
CDR3: CASSPSLGRAEQYF

D: .
J: TRBJ2-5
size: .
V: TRBV30
DNA: TGTGCCTGGAGTGTACGGGGCGGGATGGGGGAGACCCAGTACTTC
CDR3: CAWSVRGGMGETQYF

D: .
J: TRBJ2-3
size: .
V: TRBV10-3
DNA: TGTGCCACCGGAGACGGCACCGCTAGCACAGATACGCAGTATTTT
CDR3: CATGDGTASTDTQYF

D: TRBD2
J: TRBJ2-3
size: .
V: TRBV4-3
DNA: TGCGCCAGCAGCCAAGGGGAGACTAGCGGGGCAGATACGCAGTATTTT
CDR3: CASSQGETSGADTQYF

D: TRBD1
J: TRBJ2-1
size: .
V: TRBV6-6
DNA: TGTGCCAGCAGCCCCCCGGGACAGGGCAACAATGAGCAGTTCTTC
CDR3: CASSPPGQGNNEQFF

D: TRBD1
J: TRBJ2-7
size: .
V: TRBV5-4
DNA: TGTGCCAGCAGCCGGGACAGGGACGGCGAGCAGTACTTC
CDR3: CASSRDRDGEQYF

D: TRBD1
J: TRBJ1-2
size: .
V: TRBV6-5
DNA: TGTGCCAGCAGCCAGACAGGGTATATTGGCTACACCTTC
CDR3: CASSQTGYIGYTF

D: .
J: TRBJ2-5
size: .
V: TRBV12-3/TRBV12-4
DNA: TGTGCCAGCAGTTTTCTGTCCGTAGAGACCCAGTACTTC
CDR3: CASSFLSVETQYF

D: TRBD2
J: TRBJ2-7
size: .
V: TRBV7-9
DNA: TGTGCCAGCAGCTTAGTACTAGCGGGAGGTTACGAGCAGTACTTC
CDR3: CASSLVLAGGYEQYF

D: TRBD1
J: TRBJ2-5
size: .
V: TRBV6-6
DNA: TGTGCCAGCAGTTTTCCGGGACAGGGAGGTGGGGAGACCCAGTACTTC
CDR3: CASSFPGQGGGETQYF

D: .
J: TRBJ2-1
size: .
V: TRBV28
DNA: TGTGCCAGCAGCCAATTTTCTGCAGGGTACAATGAGCAGTTCTTC
CDR3: CASSQFSAGYNEQFF

D: TRBD1
J: TRBJ2-2
size: .
V: TRBV7-6
DNA: TGTGCCAGCAGCTTAGCGGACAGGGCGTTGACCGGGGAGCTGTTTTTT
CDR3: CASSLADRALTGELFF

D: .
J: TRBJ2-3
size: .
V: TRBV4-1
DNA: TGCGCCAGCAGCCCTTCCGGGACCCGGGGGGATACGCAGTATTTT
CDR3: CASSPSGTRGDTQYF

D: .
J: TRBJ2-2
size: .
V: TRBV7-2
DNA: TGTGCCAGCAGCTTAAGGGGACTCGGAAACACCGGGGAGCTGTTTTTT
CDR3: CASSLRGLGNTGELFF

D: .
J: TRBJ1-6
size: .
V: TRBV28
DNA: TGTGCCAGCACAGAAAACAGTTCACCCCTCCACTTT
CDR3: CASTENSSPLHF

D: .
J: TRBJ1-4
size: .
V: TRBV5-1
DNA: TGCGCCAGCAGCCGACGACAGGCAACTAATGAAAAACTGTTTTTT
CDR3: CASSRRQATNEKLFF

D: .
J: TRBJ2-7
size: .
V: TRBV5-1
DNA: TGCGCCAGCAGGTGGAGACAGGAATCGGGCGAGCAGTACTTC
CDR3: CASRWRQESGEQYF

D: .
J: TRBJ1-6
size: .
V: TRBV9
DNA: TGTGCCAGCAGCGTAGATGCTAATCTGAGGTCACCCCTCCACTTT
CDR3: CASSVDANLRSPLHF

D: .
J: TRBJ2-1
size: .
V: TRBV18
DNA: TGTGCCAGCTCACTAACTGACACAAACAATGAGCAGTTCTTC
CDR3: CASSLTDTNNEQFF

D: TRBD1
J: TRBJ2-7
size: .
V: TRBV28
DNA: TGTGCCAGCAGTTTCTCCAGGGGGCCCTACGAGCAGTACTTC
CDR3: CASSFSRGPYEQYF

D: TRBD1
J: TRBJ2-7
size: once
V: TRBV24-1
DNA: TGTGCCACCAGTGATCTACCGGACAGGGCCTACGAGCAGTACTTC
CDR3: CATSDLPDRAYEQYF

D: TRBD1
J: TRBJ1-4
size: .
V: TRBV18
DNA: TGTGCCAGCTCACCCGGACAGGGTCCTGAAAAACTGTTTTTT
CDR3: CASSPGQGPEKLFF

D: .
J: TRBJ1-1
size: once
V: TRBV5-1
DNA: TGCGCCAGTCGAGACGTCAGGGGCACTGAAGCTTTCTTT
CDR3: CASRDVRGTEAFF

D: .
J: TRBJ1-2
size: .
V: TRBV2
DNA: TGTGCCAGCAGTGCCCGTGGGGGGGGGCGAGGTGATGGCTACACCTTC
CDR3: CASSARGGGRGDGYTF

D: TRBD2
J: TRBJ2-7
size: .
V: TRBV29-1
DNA: TGCAGCGTTGCAACGGGAGGGAGAGATTCATTGCCATCTCTTTACGAGCAGTACTTC
CDR3: CSVATGGRDSLPSLYEQYF

D: TRBD2
J: TRBJ2-3
size: .
V: TRBV7-2
DNA: TGTGCCAGCAGCTTAGTCGGGGGGAGGAGCACAGATACGCAGTATTTT
CDR3: CASSLVGGRSTDTQYF